This T cell receptor beta chain was captured in a study of cytomegalovirus exposure and HLA in healthy donors. Study findings and constraints: Certain sequence variants were highly shared and formed a cluster, and this cluster was likely a sequencing artifact.

In its sample, this clone was seen a few times. Antigen: not known. This cohort consisted of healthy bone marrow donors. While unrecorded immune exposures were likely, the donors were nominally healthy when sampled. Germline lookup yields CDR1 PRHDT and CDR2 FYEKMQ (reference sequence). CDR3 length equals 15 residues. The V end lost 5 bases, the J end lost 0 bases, and 8 bases lay between the germline ends. 13 Jbeta primers and 60 Vbeta primers were used for the PCR. Original methodology: Around 9.9 million shared chains were among the roughly 78 million unique TCR beta chains that a later analysis counted. TCRdb keeps only in-frame clones here, not all; method: immunoSEQ multiplex PCR. Clone size and V and J calls were adopted from that table, with D and trimming inferred from the DNA. The sample has roughly 160,000 clones; 73% are singletons.

Sequencing used PBMCs. The source of this sequence is a woman younger than 35 in good health and CMV-seropositive. The chain recombines TRBV13 with TRBJ2-6, with a tentative D call TRBD1 (6 bases). CDR3 sequence reads: CASSPQGSGANVLTF. CDR3 coding DNA: TGTGCCAGCAGCCCACAGGGCTCTGGGGCCAACGTCCTGACTTTC.